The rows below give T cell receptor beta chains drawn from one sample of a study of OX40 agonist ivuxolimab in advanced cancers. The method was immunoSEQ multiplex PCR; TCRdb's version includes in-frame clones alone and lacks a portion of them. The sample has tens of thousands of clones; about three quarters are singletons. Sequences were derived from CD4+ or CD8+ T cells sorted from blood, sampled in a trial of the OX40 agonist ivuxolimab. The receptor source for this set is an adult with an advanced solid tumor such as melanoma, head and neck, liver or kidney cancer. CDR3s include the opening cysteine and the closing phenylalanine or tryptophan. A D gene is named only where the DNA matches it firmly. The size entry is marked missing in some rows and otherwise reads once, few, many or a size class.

cdr3_nt: TGTGCCACGGGGTTCCTCGCAGGCACTAATGAAAAACTGTTTTTT
cdr3_aa: CATGFLAGTNEKLFF
v_call: TRBV6-1
d_call: .
j_call: TRBJ1-4
clone_size: .

cdr3_nt: TGTGCCAGCAGCTTCCAGGCGTACGAGCAGTACTTC
cdr3_aa: CASSFQAYEQYF
v_call: TRBV7-9
d_call: .
j_call: TRBJ2-7
clone_size: .

cdr3_nt: TGCGCCAGCAGCCAAGGACGGCCTAACTATGGCTACACCTTC
cdr3_aa: CASSQGRPNYGYTF
v_call: TRBV4-1
d_call: .
j_call: TRBJ1-2
clone_size: .

cdr3_nt: TGCAGCGTTGTCGTCCGGGACAATCAGCCCCAGCATTTT
cdr3_aa: CSVVVRDNQPQHF
v_call: TRBV29-1
d_call: .
j_call: TRBJ1-5
clone_size: .

cdr3_nt: TGTGCCAGCAGTCCGGACGGATACTCTGGAAACACCATATATTTT
cdr3_aa: CASSPDGYSGNTIYF
v_call: TRBV6-1
d_call: .
j_call: TRBJ1-3
clone_size: .

cdr3_nt: TGCAGCGTTGTTTTCGGCCGGAACACTGAAGCTTTCTTT
cdr3_aa: CSVVFGRNTEAFF
v_call: TRBV29-1
d_call: .
j_call: TRBJ1-1
clone_size: .

cdr3_nt: TGCAGCGGGGGGGGACTGGTGGGCGAGCAGTACTTC
cdr3_aa: CSGGGLVGEQYF
v_call: TRBV29-1
d_call: TRBD2
j_call: TRBJ2-7
clone_size: .

cdr3_nt: TGTGCTAGTGGTTTGGTACCAGCCGGGCCCCTCGGCTATGGCTACACCTTC
cdr3_aa: CASGLVPAGPLGYGYTF
v_call: TRBV12-5
d_call: .
j_call: TRBJ1-2
clone_size: .

cdr3_nt: TGTGCCAGCAGTCGTTTACTAGCGGGGCAAGAGACCCAGTACTTC
cdr3_aa: CASSRLLAGQETQYF
v_call: TRBV2
d_call: TRBD2
j_call: TRBJ2-5
clone_size: .

cdr3_nt: TGTGCCAGCAGCAGACCAGCGGGGTATAACTATGGCTACACCTTC
cdr3_aa: CASSRPAGYNYGYTF
v_call: TRBV5-4
d_call: .
j_call: TRBJ1-2
clone_size: .

cdr3_nt: TGTGCCAGCAGCGGCTTTTCCCAAGATACGCAGTATTTT
cdr3_aa: CASSGFSQDTQYF
v_call: TRBV9
d_call: .
j_call: TRBJ2-3
clone_size: .

cdr3_nt: TGTGCCACCCAGGGAGTCCCTGGCACAGATACGCAGTATTTT
cdr3_aa: CATQGVPGTDTQYF
v_call: TRBV7-9
d_call: .
j_call: TRBJ2-3
clone_size: .

cdr3_nt: TGTGCCAGCAGTTACCGGCGGGGACAAGAGACCCAGTACTTC
cdr3_aa: CASSYRRGQETQYF
v_call: TRBV6-5
d_call: .
j_call: TRBJ2-5
clone_size: .

cdr3_nt: TGTGCCAGCAGTCAAAGCGGGGGGGCGGGTTACGAGCAGTACTTC
cdr3_aa: CASSQSGGAGYEQYF
v_call: TRBV2
d_call: TRBD2
j_call: TRBJ2-7
clone_size: .

cdr3_nt: TGTGCCAGCAGTCACGGGACCCCGAAAATTGGCTACACCTTC
cdr3_aa: CASSHGTPKIGYTF
v_call: TRBV7-2
d_call: .
j_call: TRBJ1-2
clone_size: .

cdr3_nt: TGTGCCAGTAGTACCCCCGGACAGGGTGAAGCTTTCTTT
cdr3_aa: CASSTPGQGEAFF
v_call: TRBV19
d_call: TRBD1
j_call: TRBJ1-1
clone_size: .

cdr3_nt: TGTGCCAGCAGCTTAGAGACGGGACTCTACGAGCAGTACTTC
cdr3_aa: CASSLETGLYEQYF
v_call: TRBV11-3
d_call: .
j_call: TRBJ2-7
clone_size: .

cdr3_nt: TGTGCCAGCAGCCCTAGACGGACAACTAATGAAAAACTGTTTTTT
cdr3_aa: CASSPRRTTNEKLFF
v_call: TRBV28
d_call: .
j_call: TRBJ1-4
clone_size: .

cdr3_nt: TGCGCCAGCAGCTTGGGGATTAATGAAAAACTGTTTTTT
cdr3_aa: CASSLGINEKLFF
v_call: TRBV5-1
d_call: .
j_call: TRBJ1-4
clone_size: .

cdr3_nt: TGTGCCAGCAGCTTAGCCCCTCTATACAATGAGCAGTTCTTC
cdr3_aa: CASSLAPLYNEQFF
v_call: TRBV7-3
d_call: .
j_call: TRBJ2-1
clone_size: .

cdr3_nt: TGTGCCAGCAGTTACTCGACAGGGAACACTGAAGCTTTCTTT
cdr3_aa: CASSYSTGNTEAFF
v_call: TRBV6-5
d_call: .
j_call: TRBJ1-1
clone_size: .

cdr3_nt: TGTGCCAGCAGTTCGGACAGGAGCAATGAAAAACTGTTTTTT
cdr3_aa: CASSSDRSNEKLFF
v_call: TRBV7-2
d_call: TRBD1
j_call: TRBJ1-4
clone_size: few

cdr3_nt: TGTGCCAGCAGTTTAACCCCTCTCCCCTACGAGCAGTACTTC
cdr3_aa: CASSLTPLPYEQYF
v_call: TRBV28
d_call: .
j_call: TRBJ2-7
clone_size: .

cdr3_nt: TGTGCCAGCAGCACGTATTGGGACGGTAATGAAAAACTGTTTTTT
cdr3_aa: CASSTYWDGNEKLFF
v_call: TRBV9
d_call: .
j_call: TRBJ1-4
clone_size: .

cdr3_nt: TGTGCCAGCAGCCCCGGGGGAAGCGGGAGTACTGGGGCCAACGTCCTGACTTTC
cdr3_aa: CASSPGGSGSTGANVLTF
v_call: TRBV5-4
d_call: TRBD2
j_call: TRBJ2-6
clone_size: .

cdr3_nt: TGTGCCAGCAGTGAAGAGGAAGGTCAGCCCCAGCATTTT
cdr3_aa: CASSEEEGQPQHF
v_call: TRBV2
d_call: .
j_call: TRBJ1-5
clone_size: .

cdr3_nt: TGTGCCAGTAGTAAAACCGGGACTGGCGGCACTGAAGCTTTCTTT
cdr3_aa: CASSKTGTGGTEAFF
v_call: TRBV19
d_call: .
j_call: TRBJ1-1
clone_size: .

cdr3_nt: TGTGCCAGCAGGCCAAATGTCGGGGGACAAGAGACCCAGTACTTC
cdr3_aa: CASRPNVGGQETQYF
v_call: TRBV6-1
d_call: .
j_call: TRBJ2-5
clone_size: .

cdr3_nt: TGCGCCAGCAGCGATCCGGGACAGGGGGTCAATGAGCAGTTCTTC
cdr3_aa: CASSDPGQGVNEQFF
v_call: TRBV5-1
d_call: TRBD1
j_call: TRBJ2-1
clone_size: .